A single sample is the source of the 8 T cell receptor beta chains below, sequenced in a study of shared clonotypes between healthy human individuals. Assay: immunoSEQ multiplex PCR; the TCRdb copy retains only in-frame clones and omits some. The table includes roughly 2.5 million clones, approximately 92% detected once. Sequencing was performed on naive CD4+ T cells sorted from blood. Documented subset: CD45RA+ positively selected. Receptors originate from a man younger than 30 in good health.

As to this clone: Germline is not matched at one junction end, which may reflect a read error. The J gene is TRBJ2-2, the V gene TRBV7-7; 11 positions match TRBD1. Germline CDR1 is SSHAT and CDR2 is FNYEAQ (reference sequence). The CDR3 is made up of 17 amino acids. This CDR3 is CASSLSGQGALPGELFF. The CDR3 DNA reads TGTGCTAGCAGCTTATCTGGACAGGGGGCTCTCCCCGGGGAGCTGTTTTTT.

This clone has a single count. The rearrangement joins TRBV6-1 to TRBJ2-7, with D possibly being TRBD1 (5 bases). V shed 3 bases and J shed 0 bases, with 12 bases lying between them. The germline gives CDR1 MNHNS, CDR2 SASEGT. This CDR3 comprises 15 residues. The CDR3 nucleotides are TGTGCCAGCAGTGACCGGACACGGAGCTCCTACGAGCAGTACTTC. Amino acids: CASSDRTRSSYEQYF.

This clone was seen more than once but under ten times. The CDR3 region is CASSLRQTTEAFF. CDR3 in DNA: TGTGCCAGCAGCTTAAGACAGACCACTGAAGCTTTCTTT. The rearrangement uses TRBV7-2 and TRBJ1-1; perhaps TRBD1 as D (5 bases). CDR1 SGHTA and CDR2 FQGNSA come from the germline V gene. V was shortened by 2 bases and J by 4 bases, with 8 bases between the two germline ends. The CDR3 is 13 amino acids.

V gene TRBV19 combines with J gene TRBJ1-1; D is undetermined. Germline-derived CDR1 and CDR2 are LNHDA and SQIVND (reference sequence). The CDR3 loop spans 12 amino acids. V was pared by 7 bases and J by 0 bases, with 6 bases between. CDR3 region: CASKSMNTEAFF. The CDR3 DNA reads as TGTGCCAGTAAGTCTATGAACACTGAAGCTTTCTTT.

The rearrangement uses TRBV19 and TRBJ1-5, with 8 bases matching TRBD1. The V segment lost 7 bases and the J segment 5 bases; nucleotides outside the gene matches: 7. Germline-derived CDR1 and CDR2 are LNHDA and SQIVND (reference sequence). This CDR3 is 14 amino acids long. Here the CDR3 reads CASTADRAYQPQHF. The CDR3, as DNA: TGTGCCAGTACCGCGGACAGGGCTTATCAGCCCCAGCATTTT.

The chain links TRBV28 to TRBJ1-5; D gene unclear. Germline V gives CDR1 MDHEN, CDR2 SYDVKM. The germline V and J ends were trimmed by 2 bases and 0 bases, with 8 bases remaining between them. This CDR3 region has 15 residues. The CDR3 region has the DNA TGTGCCAGCAGTTTAAATCCCCATAGCAATCAGCCCCAGCATTTT. Its protein is CASSLNPHSNQPQHF.

The chain has TRBV19 and TRBJ2-7; possible D gene TRBD1, 5 bases. This CDR3 is 15 amino acids long. The germline CDR1 and CDR2 sequences are LNHDA and SQIVND (reference sequence). Trimming cost V 11 bases and J 3 bases, with 23 bases left between them. This CDR3 reads CARADRQGHLYEQYF. CDR3 bases: TGTGCCCGTGCAGATCGGCAGGGCCACCTCTACGAGCAGTACTTC.

This chain uses TRBV19 with TRBJ2-7; D may be TRBD1 (6 bases). The V end was cut by 0 bases, the J end by 6 bases, with 9 bases between. This CDR3 comprises 13 residues. CDR1 LNHDA and CDR2 SQIVND come from the germline V gene (reference sequence). CDR3 coding DNA: TGTGCCAGTAGTATAGAACAGGGTGGCGAGCAGTACTTC. Translating gives CASSIEQGGEQYF.